What follows are 29 T cell receptor beta chains derived from one specimen sequenced in a study of radiotherapy plus CTLA-4 blockade in lung cancer. Profiled with immunoSEQ multiplex PCR; TCRdb holds only in-frame clones, not every one. The sample contains approximately 83,000 clones, 60% to 85% of which appear only once. The sample was peripheral blood, taken from a patient treated with radiotherapy plus ipilimumab. The receptors derive from a human donor with non-small cell lung cancer who had a partial response to radiotherapy plus ipilimumab. Some clones in this sample may be carry-over from other donors' samples.

The gene calls are TRBV7-2 and TRBJ2-3; D is possibly TRBD2 (5 bases). With 5 bases removed from V and 1 base from J, the gap between germline ends came to 10 bases. The CDR3 runs to 14 residues. CDR1 and CDR2 from the germline V gene are SGHTA and FQGNSA. CDR3: CASSDHGGTDTQYF. The CDR3 coding sequence is TGTGCCAGCAGCGACCACGGGGGCACAGATACGCAGTATTTT.

The chain recombines TRBV7-6 with TRBJ2-7; D gene uncertain. The CDR3 runs 12 residues. Germline values: CDR1 SGHVS, CDR2 FNYEAQ. Between the trimmed V and J ends, which lost 5 bases and 1 base, there was a span of 6 bases. CDR3 DNA: TGTGCCAGCAGCCTAACTTCCTACGAGCAGTACTTC. Its translation is CASSLTSYEQYF.

CDR3 sequence reads: CASRANLYGSNQPQHF. The DNA for the CDR3 is TGTGCCAGCAGAGCCAATCTCTACGGGAGCAATCAGCCCCAGCATTTT. V and J are TRBV4-2 and TRBJ1-5, with D uncertain. Deletions cut 6 bases from V and 1 base from J, with 16 bases between. Germline lookup yields CDR1 LGHNA and CDR2 YNFKEQ. The CDR3 extends over 16 amino acids.

The chain combines TRBV11-3 with TRBJ2-1; a weak D match, TRBD1 (6 bases). The germline V and J ends were trimmed by 6 bases and 6 bases, with 24 bases remaining between them. The CDR3 loop spans 17 amino acids. CDR1 is SGHNT and CDR2 is YENEEA in the germline V gene. The CDR3 sequence is CASSHVRQDTLGNEQFF. In nucleotides, the CDR3 is TGTGCCAGCAGTCACGTCAGACAGGACACCCTGGGCAATGAGCAGTTCTTC.

This chain connects TRBV10-2 to TRBJ2-1, with TRBD2 identical over 13 bases. The V gene's germline CDR1 is WSHSY and CDR2 SAAADI. This CDR3 is 18 amino acids long. With 2 bases clipped from V and 1 base from J, the junction kept 5 bases outside the gene matches. The CDR3 spells CASSEPKTSGGSYNEQFF. CDR3 DNA: TGCGCCAGCAGTGAGCCAAAGACTAGCGGGGGGTCCTACAATGAGCAGTTCTTC.

The rearrangement links TRBV18 to TRBJ2-5; 7 bases are a match to TRBD2. From germline, CDR1 is KGHSH and CDR2 LQKENI. This CDR3 is 15 amino acids long. V shed 6 bases, J shed 0 bases, and the junction held 7 bases outside the gene matches. CDR3 DNA: TGTGCCAGCTCCCTAGCGGCCAAGTACCAAGAGACCCAGTACTTC. Its translation: CASSLAAKYQETQYF.

The chain joins TRBV7-3 to TRBJ2-1; D is possibly TRBD2 (6 bases). In germline, CDR1 is SGHTA, CDR2 FQGTGA. This CDR3 is 16 amino acids long. V gave up 1 base and J gave up 9 bases, with 19 bases separating them. CDR3: CASSLRGAGSRGEQFF. CDR3 bases: TGTGCCAGCAGCTTAAGGGGTGCGGGGTCCCGGGGTGAGCAGTTCTTC.

The chain uses TRBV6-1 and TRBJ2-3; 8 bases map to TRBD1. V was clipped by 5 bases and J by 6 bases; unmatched bases: 4. Germline V gives CDR1 MNHNS, CDR2 SASEGT. The CDR3 runs to 13 residues. CDR3 DNA: TGTGCCAGCAGTTTGAACAGGGGGGATACGCAGTATTTT. It codes for CASSLNRGDTQYF.

The chain joins TRBV2 to TRBJ2-4; 7 bases are shared with TRBD2. Germline lookup yields CDR1 SNHLY and CDR2 FYNNEI. The CDR3 consists of 17 residues. V was clipped by 6 bases and J by 6 bases; unmatched bases: 17. The CDR3 sequence is CASRGGQGLPDGNIQYF. The CDR3, as DNA: TGTGCCAGCAGGGGAGGGCAGGGACTACCCGACGGAAACATTCAGTACTTC. Looking up the rest from reference TRBV2 and TRBJ2-4 gives the full variable domain: EPEVTQTPSHQVTQMGQEVILRCVPISNHLYFYWYRQILGQKVEFLVSFYNNEISEKSEIFDDQFSVERPDGSNFTLKIRSTKLEDSAMYFCASRGGQGLPDGNIQYFGAGTRLSVL.

The rearrangement links TRBV6-1 to TRBJ1-1, with 9 bases identical to TRBD1. The CDR3 is made up of 14 amino acids. The germline CDR1 and CDR2 sequences are MNHNS and SASEGT. The V and J ends lost 6 bases and 1 base, in that order; junction bases with no gene match: 3. CDR3 amino acids: CASREDRGNTEAFF. DNA of the CDR3: TGTGCCAGCAGGGAGGACAGGGGGAACACTGAAGCTTTCTTT.

This clone was detected only a few times. V gene TRBV28 combines with J gene TRBJ2-7; 9 nucleotides agree with TRBD2. Germline CDR1 is MDHEN and CDR2 is SYDVKM. V shed 6 bases and J 7 bases; nucleotides not matched to a gene: 13. The CDR3 has 15 residues. CDR3 in amino acids: CASSPSGTWSWEQYF. DNA of the CDR3: TGTGCCAGCAGCCCTAGCGGGACTTGGAGTTGGGAGCAGTACTTC.

The rearrangement joins TRBV7-6 to TRBJ2-1, with TRBD2 matching over 10 bases. V trimming: 5 bases; J trimming: 1 base; junction bases outside the gene matches: 11. Per the germline V gene, CDR1 is SGHVS and CDR2 is FNYEAQ. This CDR3 comprises 18 residues. The CDR3 spells CASSPRASGGASYNEQFF. The DNA for the CDR3 is TGTGCCAGCAGCCCTCGGGCTAGCGGGGGTGCTTCCTACAATGAGCAGTTCTTC. The whole variable domain, remainder taken from reference TRBV7-6 and TRBJ2-1, is GAGVSQSPRYKVTKRGQDVALRCDPISGHVSLYWYRQALGQGPEFLTYFNYEAQQDKSGLPNDRFSAERPEGSISTLTIQRTEQRDSAMYRCASSPRASGGASYNEQFFGPGTRLTVL.

DNA of the CDR3: TGTGCCAGCTCAGAGACAGGCGGATCGGACTACGAGCAGTACTTC. Amino acid sequence: CASSETGGSDYEQYF. The gene calls are TRBV18 and TRBJ2-7, with a weak D call TRBD1 (6 bases). Between the trimmed V and J ends, which lost 5 bases and 3 bases, there was a span of 17 bases. This CDR3 is 15 amino acids long. Per the germline V gene, CDR1 is KGHSH and CDR2 is LQKENI.

The chain employs TRBV18 and TRBJ2-3; D is ambiguous. Germline V gene lookup returns CDR1 KGHSH and CDR2 LQKENI. Trimming took 5 bases from V and 2 from J, leaving 5 bases between them. The length of the CDR3 is 12 residues. DNA for the CDR3: TGTGCCAGCTCAGAGTACACAGATACGCAGTATTTT. Its protein is CASSEYTDTQYF.

This clone was seen only once. The CDR3 sequence: CASSFASGGYEQYF. CDR3 nucleotide sequence: TGTGCCAGCAGCTTCGCTAGCGGGGGTTACGAGCAGTACTTC. V is TRBV11-3 and J is TRBJ2-7; 10 positions agree with TRBD2. This CDR3 is 14 amino acids long. Germline CDR1 is SGHNT and CDR2 is YENEEA. V was clipped by 3 bases and J by 4 bases; unmatched bases: 3.

V usage is TRBV27 and J usage is TRBJ1-3; TRBD1 agrees at 9 bases. Germline V gene sequence: CDR1 MNHEY, CDR2 SMNVEV (reference sequence). This CDR3 contains 15 residues. V shed 3 bases and J 7 bases; nucleotides not matched to a gene: 7. CDR3 sequence: CASSLSGQGVNTIYF. CDR3 in DNA: TGTGCCAGCAGTTTGTCGGGACAGGGAGTCAACACCATATATTTT.

The chain combines TRBV6-5 with TRBJ1-3, with no clear D. The germline V gene encodes CDR1 MNHEY and CDR2 SVGAGI. The ends were cut back, 7 bases at V and 0 bases at J, with 10 bases in the middle. The CDR3 contains 14 residues. Here the CDR3 reads CASKTRISGNTIYF. DNA for the CDR3: TGTGCCAGCAAAACACGAATCTCTGGAAACACCATATATTTT.

The table lists this clone with a few counts. The V and J genes are TRBV7-8 and TRBJ1-3; no reliable D call. V was cut by 5 bases and J by 1 base, with 15 bases left in between. The CDR3 is made up of 16 amino acids. Germline CDR1 reads SGHVS; CDR2 reads FQNEAQ. The CDR3 is CASSQPQYTSGNTIYF. The CDR3 nucleotides are TGTGCCAGCAGCCAACCACAGTACACTTCTGGAAACACCATATATTTT.

The chain joins TRBV5-4 to TRBJ2-3, with D possibly matching TRBD2 (6 bases). CDR3 length equals 15 residues. Germline V gene sequence: CDR1 SGHNT, CDR2 YYREEE (reference sequence). Trimming pared 2 bases from V and 3 bases from J, leaving 13 bases between. The CDR3 spells CASSFRQGGTDTQYF. CDR3 sequence (DNA): TGTGCCAGCAGCTTCCGGCAGGGAGGTACAGATACGCAGTATTTT.

The chain links TRBV27 to TRBJ1-6, with TRBD1 as a possible D gene (5 bases). The V gene lost 1 base and the J gene lost 14 bases, with 12 bases spanning the gap. This CDR3 has 13 residues. Per germline, CDR1 MNHEY and CDR2 SMNVEV (reference sequence). CDR3 bases: TGTGCCAGCAGTTTATTTAGGGACTCGACCCTCCACTTT. It encodes CASSLFRDSTLHF.

The chain employs TRBV19 and TRBJ1-2; D unclear. This CDR3 comprises 13 residues. Trimming pared 3 bases from V and 8 bases from J, leaving 13 bases between. Germline CDR1 LNHDA, CDR2 SQIVND (reference sequence). The CDR3 sequence is CASSIEGLLGYTF. The CDR3 DNA sequence: TGTGCCAGTAGTATTGAGGGTTTGTTGGGCTACACCTTC. The variable domain in full, completed from reference TRBV19 and TRBJ1-2, reads DGGITQSPKYLFRKEGQNVTLSCEQNLNHDAMYWYRQDPGQGLRLIYYSQIVNDFQKGDIAEGYSVSREKKESFPLTVTSAQKNPTAFYLCASSIEGLLGYTFGSGTRLTVV.

This rearrangement joins TRBV6-5 to TRBJ1-5, with D uncertain. Looked up from germline, CDR1 is MNHEY and CDR2 is SVGAGI. CDR3 length equals 14 residues. Trimming took off 5 bases at V and 2 bases at J, with 10 bases between the two ends. In DNA, the CDR3 is TGTGCCAGCAGTGCGACTTTGGGCAATCAGCCCCAGCATTTT. It encodes CASSATLGNQPQHF.

In this sample, this clone is medium-sized. V usage is TRBV19 and J usage is TRBJ1-1, with TRBD1 as a possible D gene (5 bases). The germline CDR1 and CDR2 sequences are LNHDA and SQIVND (reference sequence). The CDR3 is 12 amino acids. The germline V and J ends were trimmed by 5 bases and 4 bases, with 8 bases remaining between them. The CDR3 DNA follows: TGTGCCAGTAGTGCGGGACGCACTGAAGCTTTCTTT. Encoded protein: CASSAGRTEAFF.

The CDR3 loop reads CASSSEGGGEKLFF. As DNA, the CDR3 is TGCGCCAGCAGCTCTGAAGGAGGAGGAGAAAAACTGTTTTTT. V usage is TRBV5-1 and J usage is TRBJ1-4; D gene ambiguous. CDR3 length: 14 amino acids. Trimming cost V 3 bases and J 8 bases, with 14 bases left between them. Germline CDR1 reads SGHRS; CDR2 reads YFSETQ.

In this sample, this clone turned up a few times. The V and J genes are TRBV4-3 and TRBJ1-5; D is undetermined. Germline-derived CDR1 and CDR2 are LGHNA and YSLEER. The CDR3 length is 13 residues. V was trimmed by 0 bases and J by 7 bases, leaving 7 bases between them. For the CDR3, the DNA is TGCGCCAGCAGCCAAGACTACGGGCAGCCCCAGCATTTT. Its translation: CASSQDYGQPQHF.

The chain carries TRBV6-1 and TRBJ1-6; D gene ambiguous. V dropped 11 bases and J dropped 6 bases, with 11 bases sitting between them. CDR3 size: 12 residues. The germline CDR1 and CDR2 sequences are MNHNS and SASEGT. As DNA, the CDR3 is TGTGCCGGCGGCAATCCTAATTCACCCCTCCACTTT. Translated: CAGGNPNSPLHF.

This chain uses TRBV11-3 with TRBJ2-1; 12 nucleotides align to TRBD2. This CDR3 spans 12 amino acids. The ends lost 4 bases at V and 13 bases at J; junction bases unmatched: 2. Germline V gives CDR1 SGHNT, CDR2 YENEEA. Written as DNA, the CDR3 is TGTGCCAGCAGCTGGACTAGCGGGGTACAGTTCTTC. This codes for CASSWTSGVQFF.

The chain couples TRBV5-4 to TRBJ2-7, with a tentative D call TRBD2 (5 bases). The V and J ends lost 4 bases and 0 bases respectively, with 17 bases between them. CDR3 length: 16 amino acids. Germline CDR1 reads SGHNT; CDR2 reads YYREEE (reference sequence). The CDR3 is CASSKMMEVSSYEQYF. CDR3 coding DNA: TGTGCCAGCAGCAAAATGATGGAGGTCAGCTCCTACGAGCAGTACTTC.

This clone was seen more than once but under ten times. This sequence joins TRBV4-1 and TRBJ1-3; 7 bases are shared with TRBD1. V lost 4 bases, J lost 4 bases, and 13 bases stayed unmatched. The CDR3 covers 17 residues. The germline V gene has CDR1 MGHRA and CDR2 YSYEKL. This chain's CDR3 is CASSRAPGQPEGNTIYF. CDR3 bases: TGCGCCAGCAGCCGCGCTCCGGGACAGCCGGAAGGAAACACCATATATTTT.